This is a list of T cell receptor beta chains from one sample in a study of cytomegalovirus exposure and HLA in healthy donors. Some clones are missing from TCRdb's copy, which holds only in-frame ones; the method was immunoSEQ multiplex PCR. The sample records about 73,000 clones, around 75% being singletons. Sample: PBMCs. The receptors were gathered from a man in his 70s in good health and CMV-seronegative. Each CDR3 is given with its conserved first and last residue. The order of the fields is clone size, V gene, D gene, J gene, CDR3 DNA, CDR3 protein. D genes are given only for firm matches. Only part of the rows carry a size: once, few, many, or a class if the clone is expanded.

NA	TRBV10-2	NA	TRBJ1-2	TGCGCCAGCAGCGATTTGTACAGGGCGTTCTATGGCTACACCTTC	CASSDLYRAFYGYTF
few	TRBV2	NA	TRBJ1-2	TGTGCCAGCAGGACGTTCCGGGAGGACTATGGCTACACCTTC	CASRTFREDYGYTF
once	TRBV18	TRBD1	TRBJ1-5	TGTGCCAGCTCACCGACAGGGACCAGCAATCAGCCCCAGCATTTT	CASSPTGTSNQPQHF
NA	TRBV5-1	TRBD1	TRBJ1-3	TGCGCCAGCAGCTTAAGGGGGCTAGGAAACACCATATATTTT	CASSLRGLGNTIYF
few	TRBV4-1	TRBD1	TRBJ1-1	TGCGCCAGCAGCCAAGTTCCCACAGGGGTAAACACTGAAGCTTTCTTT	CASSQVPTGVNTEAFF
few	TRBV15	NA	TRBJ2-5	TGTGCCACCAGCAGAGACGGAGGGCAAGAGACCCAGTACTTC	CATSRDGGQETQYF
NA	TRBV7-9	NA	TRBJ1-3	TGTTCCAGCAGCTCGCGGCGGGCCGACTCTGGAAACACCATATATTTT	CSSSSRRADSGNTIYF
NA	TRBV5-4	TRBD1	TRBJ1-6	TGTGCCAGCAGCTTGCCAGGGGGGCATAATTCACCCCTCCACTTT	CASSLPGGHNSPLHF
NA	TRBV28	NA	TRBJ1-4	TGTGCCAGCAAGGAAAACAGGAGGGGTGAAAAACTGTTTTTT	CASKENRRGEKLFF
few	TRBV11-2	NA	TRBJ1-2	TGTGCCAGCAGCTTAGTACAGGCACCTAACTATGGCTACACCTTC	CASSLVQAPNYGYTF
NA	TRBV18	NA	TRBJ2-1	TGTGCCAGCTCACCACTGGGCGAAGTCAATGAGCAGTTCTTC	CASSPLGEVNEQFF
few	TRBV7-2	NA	TRBJ2-1	TGTGCCAGCAGCTTATCCCCCAGCTTCGCCCAGACAGGTGTGCGTGAGCAGTTCTTC	CASSLSPSFAQTGVREQFF
few	TRBV7-2	NA	TRBJ2-7	TGTGCCAGCAGCCGACAGAGGTCCTACGAGCAGTACTTC	CASSRQRSYEQYF
NA	TRBV6-5	TRBD1	TRBJ1-1	TGTGCCAGCATCAGACAGGGGAACACTGAAGCTTTCTTT	CASIRQGNTEAFF
NA	TRBV6-5	NA	TRBJ2-5	TGTGCCAGCAGTTACCCGGCAGGATTAGAGACCCAGTACTTC	CASSYPAGLETQYF
NA	TRBV19	NA	TRBJ1-3	TGTGCCAGTACTGCGGCAAGCTCTGGAAACACCATATATTTT	CASTAASSGNTIYF
NA	TRBV5-5	TRBD1	TRBJ1-6	TGTGCCAGCAGCTTGGAGGGACAGGGTAGCCGCTATGCCTTT	CASSLEGQGSRYAF
NA	TRBV1	NA	TRBJ1-1	TGCACCAGCAGCCGACAGGGCATGACGAGGGGCGAAGCTTTCTTT	CTSSRQGMTRGEAFF
NA	TRBV2	NA	TRBJ2-1	TGTGCCAGCATTATACTGGGGCAGAACCCATATTACAATGAGCAGTTCTTC	CASIILGQNPYYNEQFF
NA	TRBV7-2	TRBD1	TRBJ2-1	TGTGCCAGCAGCTCGGACAGGGTCAATGAGCAGTTCTTC	CASSSDRVNEQFF
NA	TRBV7-9	NA	TRBJ2-5	TGTGCCAGCAGCGATGACAGCCAAGAGACCCAGTACTTC	CASSDDSQETQYF
NA	TRBV5-1	NA	TRBJ1-2	TGCGCCAGCAGCTTGGACAGCTCCGTAACGGGCTACACCTTC	CASSLDSSVTGYTF
NA	TRBV7-2	NA	TRBJ1-4	TGTGCCAGCAGCTTAGCAGGGAGAGTTGAAAAACTGTTTTTT	CASSLAGRVEKLFF
NA	TRBV7-2	NA	TRBJ2-3	TGTGCCAGCAGCCTGGTGGGGGGTCGTTACAACACAGATACGCAGTATTTT	CASSLVGGRYNTDTQYF
once	TRBV19	NA	TRBJ2-7	TGTGCCAGTTCAAATTTCGGTGAGGGCGAGCAGTACTTC	CASSNFGEGEQYF
NA	TRBV6-5	TRBD1	TRBJ1-5	TGTGCCAGCAGTTACGCAGGGGGAGGGCCCCAGCATTTT	CASSYAGGGPQHF
NA	TRBV19	TRBD1	TRBJ2-5	TGTGCCAGTAGCCTATCGGGACAGGGGTTGGAGACCCAGTACTTC	CASSLSGQGLETQYF
NA	TRBV7-9	TRBD2	TRBJ2-5	TGTGCCAGCAGCTTAGGAGCGGGGGCCCAAGAGACCCAGTACTTC	CASSLGAGAQETQYF
once	TRBV7-2	NA	TRBJ2-6	TGTGCCAGCAGCTTACAGGCAGTAGGTACCTCTGGGGCCAACGTCCTGACTTTC	CASSLQAVGTSGANVLTF
NA	TRBV5-1	NA	TRBJ2-3	TGCGCCAGCAGCAAGGGGGACACATCTAGCACAGATACGCAGTATTTT	CASSKGDTSSTDTQYF
NA	TRBV12-5	TRBD2	TRBJ2-2	TGTGCTAGTGGCCCGACCTTTGGGGGAGGGCCGGTCACCGGGGAGCTGTTTTTT	CASGPTFGGGPVTGELFF
NA	TRBV7-2	NA	TRBJ1-1	TGTGCCAGCAGCCCACCACAGGAGAGGAACACTGAAGCTTTCTTT	CASSPPQERNTEAFF
NA	TRBV2	NA	TRBJ2-1	TGTGCCAGCACCCGAGGGTCCTACCATGAGCAGTTCTTC	CASTRGSYHEQFF
NA	TRBV30	NA	TRBJ1-5	TGTGCCTGGAGTGTTGAGTATAGCAATCAGCCCCAGCATTTT	CAWSVEYSNQPQHF
NA	TRBV12-5	NA	TRBJ2-2	TGTGCTAGTGGTTCGGGACAGCGGGAGTCCGGGGAGCTGTTTTTT	CASGSGQRESGELFF
NA	TRBV19	TRBD1	TRBJ2-1	TGTGCCAGTGGTCGAGGGGGCGCGAATGAGCAGTTCTTC	CASGRGGANEQFF
NA	TRBV4-1	NA	TRBJ2-7	TGCGCCAGCAGCCAAGTCCCGGGTTGGTCCTACGAGCAGTACTTC	CASSQVPGWSYEQYF
NA	TRBV29-1	NA	TRBJ2-1	TGCAGCGTCGTTAGCTACAATGAGCAGTTCTTC	CSVVSYNEQFF
NA	TRBV18	TRBD1	TRBJ1-5	TGTGCCAGCTCACCCGGGGACAGGGCTGTGAATCAGCCCCAGCATTTT	CASSPGDRAVNQPQHF
NA	TRBV18	TRBD1	TRBJ2-1	TGTGCCAGCTCAGGCCGACAGGGGGTGTACAATGAGCAGTTCTTC	CASSGRQGVYNEQFF
NA	TRBV30	TRBD1	TRBJ1-1	TGTGCCTGGAGGGCGGACAGGTTAAACACTGAAGCTTTCTTT	CAWRADRLNTEAFF
few	TRBV28	NA	TRBJ1-1	TGTGCCAGCACCCTCTCCCGAGAAGAAGCTTTCTTT	CASTLSREEAFF
NA	TRBV5-4	TRBD1	TRBJ1-6	TGTGCCAGCAGCAGGGAGACAGGGGGCTATAATTCACCCCTCCACTTT	CASSRETGGYNSPLHF